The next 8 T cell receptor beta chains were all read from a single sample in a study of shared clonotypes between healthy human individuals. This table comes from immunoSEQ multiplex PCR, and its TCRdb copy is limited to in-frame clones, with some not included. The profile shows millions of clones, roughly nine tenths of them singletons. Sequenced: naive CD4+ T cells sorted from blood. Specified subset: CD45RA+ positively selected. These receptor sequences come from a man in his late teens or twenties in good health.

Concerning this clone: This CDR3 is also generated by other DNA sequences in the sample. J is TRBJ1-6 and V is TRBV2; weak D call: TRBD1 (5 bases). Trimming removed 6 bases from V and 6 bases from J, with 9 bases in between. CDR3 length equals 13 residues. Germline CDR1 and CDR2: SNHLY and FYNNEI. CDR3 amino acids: CASRGTGNSPLHF. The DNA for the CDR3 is TGTGCCAGCAGAGGGACGGGTAATTCACCCCTCCACTTT.

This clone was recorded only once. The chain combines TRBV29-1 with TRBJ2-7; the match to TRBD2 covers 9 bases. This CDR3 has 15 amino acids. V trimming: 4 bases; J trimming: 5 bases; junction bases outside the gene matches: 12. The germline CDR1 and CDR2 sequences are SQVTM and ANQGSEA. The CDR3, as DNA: TGCAGCGTTGCAAGAAGACTAGCGGCTAAACACGAGCAGTACTTC. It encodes CSVARRLAAKHEQYF.

The CDR3 region is CASSLGEVPDTQYF. The CDR3 DNA is TGCGCCAGCAGCTTGGGAGAGGTGCCAGATACGCAGTATTTT. The chain has TRBV5-1 and TRBJ2-3; D unclear. Germline assignment: CDR1 SGHRS and CDR2 YFSETQ. V was trimmed by 0 bases and J by 4 bases, leaving 9 bases between them. The CDR3 is 14 amino acids.

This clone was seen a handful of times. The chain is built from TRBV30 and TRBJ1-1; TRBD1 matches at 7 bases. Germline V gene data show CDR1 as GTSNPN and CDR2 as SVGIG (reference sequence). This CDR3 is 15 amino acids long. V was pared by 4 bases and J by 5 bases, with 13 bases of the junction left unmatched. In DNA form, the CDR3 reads TGTGCCTGGACGACAGGGCTCCCGAAGATAACTGAAGCTTTCTTT. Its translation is CAWTTGLPKITEAFF.

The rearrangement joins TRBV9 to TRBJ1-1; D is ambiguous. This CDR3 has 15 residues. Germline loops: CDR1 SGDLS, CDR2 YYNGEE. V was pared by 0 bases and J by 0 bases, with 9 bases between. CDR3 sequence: CASSVGEYMNTEAFF. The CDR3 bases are TGTGCCAGCAGCGTAGGAGAATACATGAACACTGAAGCTTTCTTT.

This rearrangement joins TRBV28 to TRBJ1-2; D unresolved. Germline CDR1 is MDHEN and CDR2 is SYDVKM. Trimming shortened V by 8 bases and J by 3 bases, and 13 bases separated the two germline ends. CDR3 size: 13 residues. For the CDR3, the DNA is TGTGCCAGCCTCTCACTGATTTACTATGGCTACACCTTC. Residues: CASLSLIYYGYTF.

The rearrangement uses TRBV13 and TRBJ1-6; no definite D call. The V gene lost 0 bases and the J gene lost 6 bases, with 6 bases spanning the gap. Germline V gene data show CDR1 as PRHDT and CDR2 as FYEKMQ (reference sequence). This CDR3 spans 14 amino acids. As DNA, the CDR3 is TGTGCCAGCAGCTTAGGCCAGGCTAATTCACCCCTCCACTTT. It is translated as CASSLGQANSPLHF.

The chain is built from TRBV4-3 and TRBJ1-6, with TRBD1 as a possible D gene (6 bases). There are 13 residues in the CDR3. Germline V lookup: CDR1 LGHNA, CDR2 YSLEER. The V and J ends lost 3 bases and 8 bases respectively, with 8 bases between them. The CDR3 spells CASSQTGYSPLHF. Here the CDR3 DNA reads TGCGCCAGCAGCCAGACAGGTTATTCACCCCTCCACTTT.